These 19 T cell receptor beta chains came from one sample sequenced in a study of T cell repertoires in cytomegalovirus infection. TCRdb processed the reads anew with MiXCR; each CDR3 protein has one entry. Seen here are some 940,000 distinct CDR3 sequences, less than 40% observed once, and the top ten hold around an eighth. These TCRs' antigens remain unknown. This sample comprised cultured CD8+ T cells from PBMCs, obtained from culture after CMV antigen stimulation. Receptor source: a human donor in good health (CMV status not recorded). Some clones in this sample may be carry-over from other donors' samples.

This clonotype occurred a few times. The V call is TRBV5-6, the J call TRBJ2-5; D remains ambiguous. Germline values: CDR1 SGHDT, CDR2 YYEEEE. V lost 2 bases to trimming and J lost 2 bases, with 10 bases between them. The CDR3 runs to 14 residues. CDR3 sequence reads: CASSFDGKQETQYF. The CDR3 nucleotides are TGTGCCAGCAGCTTCGATGGGAAACAAGAGACCCAGTACTTC. Drawing the rest from reference TRBV5-6 and TRBJ2-5, the complete variable domain is DAGVTQSPTHLIKTRGQQVTLRCSPKSGHDTVSWYQQALGQGPQFIFQYYEEEERQRGNFPDRFSGHQFPNYSSELNVNALLLGDSALYLCASSFDGKQETQYFGPGTRLLVL.

The chain joins TRBV7-6 to TRBJ2-3; D gene ambiguous. CDR1 and CDR2 from the germline V gene are SGHVS and FNYEAQ. Deletions cut 2 bases from V and 2 bases from J, with 8 bases between. The CDR3 is made up of 14 amino acids. The CDR3 DNA reads as TGTGCCAGCAGCTTATCAAACTACACAGATACGCAGTATTTT. Protein product: CASSLSNYTDTQYF.

The chain joins TRBV5-6 to TRBJ2-1; 10 nucleotides agree with TRBD1. The germline V gene has CDR1 SGHDT and CDR2 YYEEEE. This CDR3 contains 17 residues. With V trimmed by 2 bases and J by 8 bases, 13 bases remained unmatched. Here the CDR3 DNA reads TGTGCCAGCAGCTTCCTCTCCGGGACAGGGGTGATTCATGAGCAGTTCTTC. This codes for CASSFLSGTGVIHEQFF.

The chain combines TRBV10-3 with TRBJ2-1, with D perhaps TRBD1 or TRBD2 (5 bases each). The V end was cut by 8 bases, the J end by 0 bases, with 11 bases between. Looked up from germline, CDR1 is ENHRY and CDR2 is SYGVKD. The CDR3 has 14 residues. CDR3 sequence (DNA): TGTGCCATCGAGAGGGGTACCTCCTACAATGAGCAGTTCTTC. It codes for CAIERGTSYNEQFF.

This chain links TRBV6-6 with TRBJ2-3; 8 nucleotides line up with TRBD1. The CDR3 covers 13 residues. Germline values: CDR1 MNHNY, CDR2 SVGAGI (reference sequence). V shed 7 bases and J 7 bases; nucleotides not matched to a gene: 7. CDR3 residues: CASTGQAGHTQYF. DNA of the CDR3: TGTGCCAGCACGGGACAGGCCGGACATACGCAGTATTTT.

This chain connects TRBV19 to TRBJ1-6, with D possibly being TRBD1 (5 bases). V was pared by 3 bases and J by 3 bases, with 9 bases between. The CDR3 has 15 amino acids. Germline V lookup: CDR1 LNHDA, CDR2 SQIVND (reference sequence). The CDR3 nucleotides read TGTGCCAGTAGTATGAGAGGGGACTATAATTCACCCCTCCACTTT. Translated: CASSMRGDYNSPLHF.

This CDR3 is CASTTTTGGNYGYTF. As DNA, the CDR3 is TGTGCCAGCACCACTACTACAGGGGGCAACTATGGCTACACCTTC. The V call is TRBV12-3 or TRBV12-4, the J call TRBJ1-2; 9 bases line up with TRBD1. The V segment lost 7 bases and the J segment 2 bases; nucleotides outside the gene matches: 8. The CDR3 contains 15 residues.

The V and J genes are TRBV5-5 and TRBJ2-1; 7 nucleotides agree with TRBD1. Germline V gene lookup returns CDR1 SGHKS and CDR2 YYEKEE (reference sequence). The CDR3 sequence is 15 residues long. Trimming removed 4 bases from V and 4 bases from J; junction bases left unmatched: 8. CDR3 in amino acids: CASSIGTAEYNEQFF. The CDR3 coding sequence is TGTGCCAGCAGCATCGGGACAGCCGAATACAATGAGCAGTTCTTC.

A few counts support this clonotype. CDR3 coding DNA: TGTGCCAGTAGCCCGTTGGTGGGGATTCTCTACGAGCAGTACTTC. Residues: CASSPLVGILYEQYF. The chain couples TRBV19 to TRBJ2-7; no firm D call. Germline lookup yields CDR1 LNHDA and CDR2 SQIVND (reference sequence). The V end was cut by 6 bases, the J end by 3 bases, with 18 bases between. This CDR3 has 15 residues.

This clonotype was found many times. Germline is not matched at one junction end, which may reflect a read error. This chain joins TRBV24-1 and TRBJ2-2; either TRBD1 or TRBD2 may fit D (6 bases each). The CDR3 loop spans 15 amino acids. Germline V gene data show CDR1 as KGHDR and CDR2 as SFDVKD. Here the CDR3 reads CATGDRRGNTGELFF. CDR3 in DNA: TGTGCCACCGGTGACAGGAGGGGCAACACCGGGGAGCTGTTTTTT.

This clonotype was recorded at least ten times. The chain couples TRBV28 to TRBJ1-4, with D hard to call. In germline, CDR1 is MDHEN, CDR2 SYDVKM. The CDR3 runs 14 residues. Trimming cost V 1 base and J 6 bases, with 9 bases left between them. The CDR3 spells CASSLYGDDEKLFF. The CDR3 coding sequence is TGTGCCAGCAGTTTATACGGGGATGATGAAAAACTGTTTTTT. The full variable domain, in which reference TRBV28 and TRBJ1-4 provide the parts outside the CDR3, is DVKVTQSSRYLVKRTGEKVFLECVQDMDHENMFWYRQDPGLGLRLIYFSYDVKMKEKGDIPEGYSVSREKKERFSLILESASTNQTSMYLCASSLYGDDEKLFFGSGTQLSVL.

V and J are TRBV9 and TRBJ1-1; D perhaps matches TRBD1 (5 bases). Germline values: CDR1 SGDLS, CDR2 YYNGEE. Trimming stripped 3 bases from V and 2 bases from J, with 14 bases between. There are 15 residues in the CDR3. The CDR3, as DNA: TGTGCCAGCAGCGCTCGACAGATGCTTAACACTGAAGCTTTCTTT. Translating it yields CASSARQMLNTEAFF.

This chain joins TRBV29-1 and TRBJ2-3; 10 bases match TRBD1. This CDR3 is 14 amino acids long. V trimming: 7 bases; J trimming: 4 bases; junction bases outside the gene matches: 8. Germline values: CDR1 SQVTM, CDR2 ANQGSEA. CDR3 coding DNA: TGCAGCGCCGGGGACAGGGGCATGGCAGATACGCAGTATTTT. Amino acids: CSAGDRGMADTQYF.

This clonotype has more than one count but fewer than ten. For the CDR3, the DNA is TGTGCCAGCAGTGACCGGACAGGGGGCTTTCAGCCCCAGCATTTT. It encodes CASSDRTGGFQPQHF. V usage is TRBV28 and J usage is TRBJ1-5; TRBD1 matches at 11 bases. This CDR3 is built from 15 residues. The J segment lost 6 bases and the V segment lost 5 bases, leaving 6 bases of the junction unmatched. Germline-derived CDR1 and CDR2 are MDHEN and SYDVKM.

Only a few counts were recorded for this clonotype. The J gene is TRBJ1-1, the V gene TRBV7-9; D uncertain. The CDR3 has 14 amino acids. With 4 bases removed from V and 0 bases from J, the gap between germline ends came to 9 bases. Germline V CDR1 and CDR2: SEHNR, FQNEAQ (reference sequence). The CDR3 bases are TGTGCCAGCAGCTATACAGCCGTGAACACTGAAGCTTTCTTT. Translation: CASSYTAVNTEAFF.

This clonotype was recorded at least ten times. The rearrangement uses TRBV11-3 and TRBJ2-5; 9 positions agree with TRBD2. Germline V gene sequence: CDR1 SGHNT, CDR2 YENEEA. V dropped 5 bases and J dropped 2; count of bases not matched to a gene: 9. The CDR3 has 16 residues. CDR3 sequence reads: CASSKGTAGGQETQYF. CDR3 sequence (DNA): TGTGCCAGCAGCAAGGGGACAGCGGGGGGACAAGAGACCCAGTACTTC.

This chain connects TRBV6-1 to TRBJ2-7; 7 bases agree with TRBD1. Germline V CDR1 and CDR2: MNHNS, SASEGT. The CDR3 has 14 residues. This chain's CDR3 is CASSEGGFTYEQYV. CDR3 coding DNA: TGTGCCAGCAGCGAAGGGGGCTTTACCTACGAGCAGTACGTC.

The chain carries TRBV19 and TRBJ1-1, with D unclear. CDR3 length: 13 residues. CDR1 is LNHDA and CDR2 is SQIVND in the germline V gene (reference sequence). V was clipped by 7 bases and J by 7 bases, with 16 bases between them. The DNA for the CDR3 is TGTGCCAGTACCCTCACGGGAGGAGTTGAAGCTTTCTTT. As protein: CASTLTGGVEAFF.

This clonotype appeared many times. The CDR3 is CASNREHTQIDTQYF. The CDR3 bases are TGTGCCAGCAACCGGGAACACACACAAATAGATACGCAGTATTTT. V gene TRBV7-8 combines with J gene TRBJ2-3; weak D call: TRBD2 (5 bases). V was cut by 7 bases and J by 5 bases, with 19 bases left in between. Germline values: CDR1 SGHVS, CDR2 FQNEAQ. The CDR3 totals 15 residues.